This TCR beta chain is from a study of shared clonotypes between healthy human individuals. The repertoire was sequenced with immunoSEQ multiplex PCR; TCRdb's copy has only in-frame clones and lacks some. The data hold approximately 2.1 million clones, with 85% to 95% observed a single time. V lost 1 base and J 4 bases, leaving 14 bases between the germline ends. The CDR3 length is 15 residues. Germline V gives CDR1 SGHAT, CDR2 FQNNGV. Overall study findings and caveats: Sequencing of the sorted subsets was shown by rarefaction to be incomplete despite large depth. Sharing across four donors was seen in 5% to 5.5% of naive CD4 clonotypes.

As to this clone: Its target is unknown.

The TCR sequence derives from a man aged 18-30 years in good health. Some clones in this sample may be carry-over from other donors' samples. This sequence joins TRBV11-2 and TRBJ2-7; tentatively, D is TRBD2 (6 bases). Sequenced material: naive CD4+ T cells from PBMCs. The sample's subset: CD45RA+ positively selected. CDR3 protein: CASSLGPGEIYEQYF. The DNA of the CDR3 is TGTGCCAGCAGCTTAGGGCCGGGGGAGATATACGAGCAGTACTTC.